This T cell receptor (beta chain) was obtained from a study of tumor and adjacent non-tumor tissue in lung cancer. Three rounds of nested PCR, following a modified ARM-PCR protocol, produced the TCRbeta library. One entry per CDR3 protein, called by TCRdb with MiXCR from the multiplex PCR reads. The sample has some 200,000 distinct CDR3 sequences; about 76% are singletons. In regard to this clonotype: At one boundary the junction diverges from the germline segment, which might be a read error.

Germline values: CDR1 SNHLY, CDR2 FYNNEI. The CDR3 is made up of 16 amino acids. No cell sorting was done before RNA was extracted from the tissue. The source of this sequence is a man in his sixties with non-small cell lung cancer. The sample consisted of lung tumor tissue. The chain employs TRBV2 and TRBJ1-5; the match to TRBD1 covers 9 bases. The CDR3 sequence is CASSPGTGHSNQPQHF. The CDR3, as DNA: TGTGCCAGCAGTCCCGGGACAGGGCATAGCAATCAGCCCCAGCATTTC.